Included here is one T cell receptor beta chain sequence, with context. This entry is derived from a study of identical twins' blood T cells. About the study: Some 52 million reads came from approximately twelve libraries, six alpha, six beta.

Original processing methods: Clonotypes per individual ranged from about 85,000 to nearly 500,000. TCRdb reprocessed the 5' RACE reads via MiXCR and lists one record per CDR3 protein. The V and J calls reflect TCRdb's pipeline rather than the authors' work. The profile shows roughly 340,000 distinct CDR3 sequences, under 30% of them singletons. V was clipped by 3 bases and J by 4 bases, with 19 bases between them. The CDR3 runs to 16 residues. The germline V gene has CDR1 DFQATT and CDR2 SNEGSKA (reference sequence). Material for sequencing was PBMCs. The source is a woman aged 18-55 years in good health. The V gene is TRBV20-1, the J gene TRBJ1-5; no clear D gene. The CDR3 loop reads CSASRRGVGLNQPQHF. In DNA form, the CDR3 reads TGCAGTGCTAGTAGGCGGGGTGTCGGGCTTAATCAGCCCCAGCATTTT.